This T cell receptor (beta chain) comes out of a study of T-cell reconstitution after alpha-beta-depleted transplantation in children. Study conclusions and caveats: One year post-transplant, T-cell counts and diversity were largely derived from T cells produced anew. Surviving recipient T cells and thymic progenitors produced the high day-60 TCRbeta diversity seen in some patients. Roughly two months post-transplant, alpha-beta T cells reportedly originated from several hundred graft clones that had expanded.

Per germline, CDR1 SGHRS and CDR2 YFSETQ. This CDR3 region has 16 residues. V gave up 4 bases and J gave up 6 bases; unmatched junction bases: 14. For TCRbeta, the library was prepared with unique molecular identifiers. TCRdb recomputed calls from the PCR reads with MiXCR, one row per CDR3 protein. The table records 600,000 to 700,000 distinct CDR3 sequences, over 10% of them present only once. Note on this clonotype: Its antigen is unknown.

V gene TRBV5-1 combines with J gene TRBJ2-7; 9 bases agree with TRBD1. The sample here was PBMCs, taken before TCRalphabeta/CD19-depleted stem cell transplant. This sequence originates from a girl aged 2 to 10 with congenital amegakaryocytic thrombocytopenia, due to receive a stem cell transplant. This CDR3 reads CASSQETPGQGREQYF. For the CDR3, the DNA is TGCGCCAGCAGCCAAGAAACTCCGGGACAGGGACGCGAGCAGTACTTC. The full variable domain, in which reference TRBV5-1 and TRBJ2-7 provide the parts outside the CDR3, is KAGVTQTPRYLIKTRGQQVTLSCSPISGHRSVSWYQQTPGQGLQFLFEYFSETQRNKGNFPGRFSGRQFSNSRSEMNVSTLELGDSALYLCASSQETPGQGREQYFGPGTRLTVT.